The 17 T cell receptor beta chains listed next were all sequenced from one sample in a study of T cell changes during pregnancy in multiple sclerosis. TCRdb keeps only in-frame clones here, not all; method: immunoSEQ multiplex PCR. The profile shows some 120,000 clones, around 93% of them singletons. The sample consisted of peripheral blood, taken before pregnancy. These receptors were taken from a female donor with multiple sclerosis, enrolled in a pregnancy study.

V is TRBV19 and J is TRBJ1-2; no definite D call. Looked up from germline, CDR1 is LNHDA and CDR2 is SQIVND (reference sequence). The CDR3 totals 16 residues. Between the trimmed V and J ends, which lost 2 bases and 0 bases, there was a span of 13 bases. CDR3 protein: CASSIREPSTNYGYTF. The DNA for the CDR3 is TGTGCCAGTAGTATAAGGGAGCCATCTACTAACTATGGCTACACCTTC.

The chain has TRBV18 and TRBJ2-2, with D tentatively TRBD1 (5 bases). The germline V gene has CDR1 KGHSH and CDR2 LQKENI. Trimming left V 3 bases short and J 5 bases short, with 16 bases between. The CDR3 covers 16 residues. The CDR3 DNA is TGTGCCAGCTCACCGTCTCAGGGATTTTCAACCGGGGAGCTGTTTTTT. Amino acids: CASSPSQGFSTGELFF. Based on the CDR3 plus reference TRBV18 and TRBJ2-2, the full variable domain is NAGVMQNPRHLVRRRGQEARLRCSPMKGHSHVYWYRQLPEEGLKFMVYLQKENIIDESGMPKERFSAEFPKEGPSILRIQQVVRGDSAAYFCASSPSQGFSTGELFFGEGSRLTVL.

The chain combines TRBV6-5 with TRBJ2-1, with a possible D match to TRBD2 (6 bases). The CDR3 spans 13 residues. V shed 6 bases and J shed 8 bases, with 14 bases lying between them. Germline values: CDR1 MNHEY, CDR2 SVGAGI. For the CDR3, the DNA is TGTGCCAGCAGCCCCCGCTCGGGGGATGAGCAGTTCTTC. Its protein product is CASSPRSGDEQFF.

The V gene is TRBV11-2, the J gene TRBJ2-1; D is unresolved. The germline V gene has CDR1 SGHAT and CDR2 FQNNGV. V was pared by 2 bases and J by 7 bases, with 12 bases between. The CDR3 has 14 residues. The CDR3 region is CASSLQTWSNEQFF. CDR3 DNA: TGTGCCAGCAGCTTACAGACTTGGAGTAATGAGCAGTTCTTC.

The genes are TRBV5-1 and TRBJ2-7; TRBD1 might be the D (5 bases). The CDR3 runs 13 residues. From germline, CDR1 is SGHRS and CDR2 YFSETQ. V was clipped by 1 base and J by 4 bases, with 9 bases between them. The CDR3 loop is CASSLYRNYEQYF. For the CDR3, the DNA is TGCGCCAGCAGCTTGTACAGGAATTACGAGCAGTACTTC.

This chain uses TRBV19 with TRBJ2-2, with 8 nucleotides matching TRBD2. J lost 2 bases, V lost 0 bases, and 5 bases had no gene match. CDR1 LNHDA and CDR2 SQIVND come from the germline V gene (reference sequence). The CDR3 has 17 residues. CDR3 nucleotide sequence: TGTGCCAGTAGTATAGATCGAGGGACTAGAAACACCGGGGAGCTGTTTTTT. It yields the protein CASSIDRGTRNTGELFF. Together with reference TRBV19 and TRBJ2-2, the CDR3 gives the full variable domain: DGGITQSPKYLFRKEGQNVTLSCEQNLNHDAMYWYRQDPGQGLRLIYYSQIVNDFQKGDIAEGYSVSREKKESFPLTVTSAQKNPTAFYLCASSIDRGTRNTGELFFGEGSRLTVL.

This sequence joins TRBV5-1 and TRBJ2-1, with 8 bases lining up with TRBD2. CDR1 and CDR2 from the germline V gene are SGHRS and YFSETQ. Trimming removed 0 bases from V and 6 bases from J; junction bases left unmatched: 2. The CDR3 contains 14 residues. This CDR3 is CASSLVAGGNEQFF. DNA of the CDR3: TGCGCCAGCAGCTTGGTTGCGGGAGGCAATGAGCAGTTCTTC. Full variable domain (rest looked up from reference TRBV5-1 and TRBJ2-1): KAGVTQTPRYLIKTRGQQVTLSCSPISGHRSVSWYQQTPGQGLQFLFEYFSETQRNKGNFPGRFSGRQFSNSRSEMNVSTLELGDSALYLCASSLVAGGNEQFFGPGTRLTVL.

The gene calls are TRBV27 and TRBJ2-2; the D gene is possibly TRBD2 (5 bases). Germline lookup yields CDR1 MNHEY and CDR2 SMNVEV (reference sequence). V dropped 1 base and J dropped 5 bases, with 14 bases sitting between them. The CDR3 runs to 16 residues. The CDR3 protein is CASSLYHQGGTGELFF. The CDR3 DNA is TGTGCCAGCAGTTTATACCACCAAGGAGGAACCGGGGAGCTGTTTTTT.

The gene calls are TRBV10-3 and TRBJ1-5, with a weak D call TRBD1 (5 bases). The CDR3 totals 13 residues. CDR1 ENHRY and CDR2 SYGVKD come from the germline V gene. V was pared by 6 bases and J by 5 bases, with 11 bases between. CDR3 bases: TGTGCCATCAGGGCAGGGTACCATCAGCCCCAGCATTTT. Amino acids: CAIRAGYHQPQHF.

The chain carries TRBV5-4 and TRBJ2-2; D call uncertain. Germline lookup yields CDR1 SGHNT and CDR2 YYREEE (reference sequence). The length of the CDR3 is 14 residues. V lost 3 bases, J lost 4 bases, and 10 bases lay in between. The CDR3 reads CASSSLLGTGELFF. The CDR3 coding sequence is TGTGCCAGCAGCTCCCTCCTCGGCACCGGGGAGCTGTTTTTT.

This chain links TRBV30 with TRBJ2-3, with 8 bases aligning to TRBD1. Trimming at V came to 6 bases and at J to 1 base, leaving 6 bases not matched to a gene. This CDR3 contains 14 residues. The germline gives CDR1 GTSNPN, CDR2 SVGIG (reference sequence). This chain's CDR3 is CACTGTGGTDTQYF. The DNA for the CDR3 is TGTGCCTGCACCGGGACAGGAGGCACAGATACGCAGTATTTT.

This sequence joins TRBV7-6 and TRBJ2-5; D remains ambiguous. V lost 5 bases, J lost 4 bases, and 14 bases lay in between. The CDR3 is 14 amino acids. Germline assignment: CDR1 SGHVS and CDR2 FNYEAQ. CDR3 sequence: CASSSARVAETQYF. The CDR3 DNA reads TGTGCCAGCAGCAGCGCTCGGGTCGCAGAGACCCAGTACTTC. Looking up the rest from reference TRBV7-6 and TRBJ2-5 gives the full variable domain: GAGVSQSPRYKVTKRGQDVALRCDPISGHVSLYWYRQALGQGPEFLTYFNYEAQQDKSGLPNDRFSAERPEGSISTLTIQRTEQRDSAMYRCASSSARVAETQYFGPGTRLLVL.

This rearrangement joins TRBV5-1 to TRBJ2-7; 13 bases are a match to TRBD2. In germline, CDR1 is SGHRS, CDR2 YFSETQ. After removal of 4 bases from V and 2 bases from J, the junction contained 3 bases not matched to a gene. The CDR3 runs to 15 residues. The CDR3 sequence is CASSITSGGAYEQYF. CDR3 nucleotides: TGCGCCAGCAGCATAACTAGCGGGGGGGCCTACGAGCAGTACTTC.

V usage is TRBV5-1 and J usage is TRBJ1-1; 7 nucleotides align to TRBD1. Per germline, CDR1 SGHRS and CDR2 YFSETQ. J was trimmed by 2 bases and V by 4 bases; bases with no gene match: 8. The CDR3 is 15 amino acids. The CDR3 is CASSPGTVSNTEAFF. The CDR3 DNA reads as TGCGCCAGCAGCCCCGGGACAGTCTCAAACACTGAAGCTTTCTTT.

The CDR3: CASSWPGMGTEAFF. In DNA, the CDR3 is TGTGCCAGCAGCTGGCCAGGGATGGGCACTGAAGCTTTCTTT. The rearrangement uses TRBV7-9 and TRBJ1-1, with D perhaps TRBD1 (5 bases). Trimming left V 4 bases short and J 4 bases short, with 13 bases between. This CDR3 contains 14 residues. The germline gives CDR1 SEHNR, CDR2 FQNEAQ (reference sequence).

The gene calls are TRBV7-2 and TRBJ2-1, with 10 nucleotides matching TRBD2. Looked up from germline, CDR1 is SGHTA and CDR2 is FQGNSA. V shed 5 bases and J 2 bases; nucleotides not matched to a gene: 6. The CDR3 sequence is 16 residues long. The CDR3 sequence: CASSPLAGGAYNEQFF. The DNA for the CDR3 is TGTGCCAGCAGCCCATTAGCGGGAGGTGCCTACAATGAGCAGTTCTTC.

The chain uses TRBV7-8 and TRBJ2-7; TRBD1 aligns across 8 bases. J gave up 4 bases and V 6 bases, and 11 bases lay outside the gene matches. CDR3 length: 15 residues. The germline CDR1 and CDR2 sequences are SGHVS and FQNEAQ. CDR3 sequence: CASRLGGQGRYEQYF. For the CDR3, the DNA is TGTGCCAGCAGGCTAGGAGGACAGGGAAGGTACGAGCAGTACTTC.